The entry below gives a single T cell receptor beta chain sequence along with its context. This sample was included in a study of blood T cell repertoires in COVID-19. This CDR3 region has 14 residues. V was cut by 3 bases and J by 2 bases, with 9 bases left in between. CDR1 is WNHNN, CDR2 SYGVQD, per germline (reference sequence). TCRdb keeps only in-frame clones here, not all; method: immunoSEQ multiplex PCR. The sample includes approximately 230,000 clones, just under 85% of them seen just once. This clonotype was sampled from a man aged 40-50 years who had recovered from COVID-19. The chain combines TRBV10-1 with TRBJ2-3; D gene uncertain. The sequencing input was PBMCs or T cells enriched from blood (not recorded which). This CDR3 reads CASSDSRYTDTQYF. As DNA, the CDR3 is TGCGCCAGCAGTGATAGCCGGTACACAGATACGCAGTATTTT.